This T cell receptor (beta chain) was observed in a study of response to subunit inactivated influenza vaccine. The study, taken as a whole, reports: Authors suggested each seasonal flu vaccination may recruit only limited numbers of new T cells.

MiXCR, applied by TCRdb to the RT-PCR reads, yields one record per CDR3 protein. Among some 550,000 distinct CDR3 sequences, 20% to 25% were seen once, and the ten largest hold under 3.5%. Germline loops: CDR1 MNHEY, CDR2 SVGEGT. Trimming stripped 0 bases from V and 3 bases from J, with 9 bases between. This CDR3 is built from 14 residues. This clonotype has a handful of counts. What it recognizes is unknown. This sample also belongs to another study, concerning T cells expressing NK-cell markers. According to that study: Scientists made TCR beta cDNA using 5'RACE template switching with UMIs. Obtained from sorted CD3+CD56+NKG2C+, CD3+CD56+NKG2C- and CD3+CD56-NKG2C+ T cells were the TCR beta repertoires. NKG2C+ dominant clonotypes from over five donors made up roughly 1.0-8% of CD8+ T cells. Once again these clonotypes came out on top in the CD3+CD56-NKG2C+ fraction of four donors.

The chain combines TRBV6-2 or TRBV6-3 with TRBJ2-7; D remains unclear. The material was CD4+ T cells sorted from PBMCs, obtained roughly 12 days after vaccination. This clonotype was obtained from a man over 45 who received an inactivated influenza vaccine. The CDR3 is CASSYSSLYYEQYF. DNA of the CDR3: TGTGCCAGCAGTTACTCGTCCCTTTACTACGAGCAGTACTTC.